This T cell receptor beta chain was identified during a study of shared clonotypes between healthy human individuals. Study overall: CD4 naive and CD4 memory each took three plates per donor, while CD8 naive took two and CD8 memory one. Study-level results: Several donors showed sharing of roughly 5% of naive CD4 clonotypes.

On this clone: No antigen is known for it.

Data came from immunoSEQ multiplex PCR; TCRdb stores just in-frame clones and leaves some out. The repertoire holds about 1.5 million clones, with 95% to 99% as singletons. Division of CD4+ cells produced a CD45RA+ naive subset and a CD45RA-negative memory subset. The source is a young man in good health. The sequenced material came from naive CD4+ T cells sorted from blood. Subset meaning: CD45RA+ positively selected.

The CDR3 DNA sequence: TGTGCCAGCTCACCAGTCTCCGGGACCAACACTGAAGCTTTCTTT. Protein product: CASSPVSGTNTEAFF. The rearrangement joins TRBV18 to TRBJ1-1, with D maybe TRBD1 (5 bases). This CDR3 is built from 15 residues. V was shortened by 2 bases and J by 2 bases, with 12 bases between the two germline ends. CDR1 and CDR2 (germline): KGHSH, LQKENI.